This T cell receptor beta chain was recovered during a study of T cell clusters in autoimmune cytopenias. The CDR3 loop spans 14 amino acids. Germline loops: CDR1 MNHNS, CDR2 SASEGT. Each sample's input was around 270 ng genomic DNA, 40,000 or so genome equivalents. TRB was amplified by touch-down multiplex PCR, primer pools A and B combined. TCRdb derives one entry per CDR3 protein from the multiplex PCR reads, leaving out DNA. The sample has approximately 15,000 distinct CDR3 sequences; the top ten hold 2% to 2.5%. The chain couples TRBV6-1 to TRBJ1-1; TCRdb lists TRBD1, though no DNA is available to test this call. This clonotype was sampled from a human donor with an autoimmune cytopenia or autoimmune hepatitis (not recorded which). Sequencing was performed on peripheral blood. The CDR3 region is CASSSGPMGTEAFF.